Below, 6 T cell receptor beta chains from the same sample are listed, as sequenced in a study of T cells in Graves' hyperthyroidism and ophthalmopathy (dated by TCRdb to between 2018 and 2021). Library prep was done by multiplex PCR. Instrument on record: Illumina HiSeq 2000. Amplification of TCR beta CDR3 regions was carried out from RNA transcripts. For the first round of RT-PCR on the TCR CDR3, the HTBI primer set was used together with the Qiagen OneStep RT-PCR kit. In-frame beta chains were kept once TCRdb had trimmed the public reads at Q25 with fastp and called clones with MiXCR. When rows share a CDR3 protein, they turn into one entry using the most common DNA and genes. This sample comprises about 410,000 distinct CDR3 sequences, roughly 15% of them detected only once. The ten biggest clones cover under 15% of the sample. Sequenced material: blood. All receptors come from a man between 18 and 29 years old with Graves' ophthalmopathy.

This clonotype was found a few times. The chain combines TRBV11-3 with TRBJ2-2; D gene uncertain. Germline V gene sequence: CDR1 SGHNT, CDR2 YENEEA. There are 13 residues in the CDR3. V gave up 2 bases and J gave up 7 bases, with 8 bases separating them. The CDR3 coding sequence is TGTGCCAGCAGCTTATTTAAGGGCGGGGAGCTGTTTTTT. Translation: CASSLFKGGELFF.

This clonotype turned up a few times. The chain combines TRBV6-1 with TRBJ1-3; D gene uncertain. This CDR3 spans 14 amino acids. V was pared by 5 bases and J by 1 base, with 9 bases between. Germline V gene lookup returns CDR1 MNHNS and CDR2 SASEGT. CDR3 amino acids: CASSQLLSGNTIYF. DNA of the CDR3: TGTGCCAGCAGTCAACTGCTTTCTGGAAACACCATATATTTT.

Worth noting for this clonotype: A read error may be the cause here, since a much bigger clone is one base away. V gene TRBV7-9 combines with J gene TRBJ2-7; no firm D call. This CDR3 region has 16 residues. Germline V CDR1 and CDR2: SEHNR, FQNEAQ (reference sequence). The ends were cut back, 7 bases at V and 0 bases at J, with 19 bases in the middle. Here the CDR3 DNA reads TGTGCCAGCACCGATCCTCTTCGGGCAACCTCCTACGAGCAGTACTTC. This encodes CASTDPLRATSYEQYF.

The sample holds many counts of this clonotype. V gene TRBV3-1 combines with J gene TRBJ1-4; D is perhaps TRBD1 (5 bases). Germline V gene data show CDR1 as LGHDT and CDR2 as YNNKEL (reference sequence). The CDR3 loop spans 16 amino acids. Trimming left V 4 bases short and J 2 bases short, with 14 bases between. The CDR3 loop is CASSPSNRGTNEKLFF. The CDR3 bases are TGTGCCAGCAGCCCCTCGAATAGGGGCACTAATGAAAAACTGTTTTTT.

The chain carries TRBV30 and TRBJ2-3; D is possibly TRBD2 (5 bases). The CDR3 has 13 residues. Germline V lookup: CDR1 GTSNPN, CDR2 SVGIG (reference sequence). The ends were cut back, 7 bases at V and 1 base at J, with 12 bases in the middle. The CDR3 DNA is TGTGCCTTCAGCCACGGGGGCACAGATACGCAGTATTTT. Translated: CAFSHGGTDTQYF.

The chain is built from TRBV18 and TRBJ2-7; TRBD1 might be the D (6 bases). This CDR3 is 13 amino acids long. V lost 6 bases to trimming and J lost 2 bases, with 11 bases between them. Germline-derived CDR1 and CDR2 are KGHSH and LQKENI. CDR3 sequence reads: CASSPGATYEQYF. The CDR3 bases are TGTGCCAGCTCCCCAGGGGCCACCTACGAGCAGTACTTC. The entire variable domain, with the rest obtained from reference TRBV18 and TRBJ2-7, is as follows: NAGVMQNPRHLVRRRGQEARLRCSPMKGHSHVYWYRQLPEEGLKFMVYLQKENIIDESGMPKERFSAEFPKEGPSILRIQQVVRGDSAAYFCASSPGATYEQYFGPGTRLTVT.